This T cell receptor (beta chain) is drawn from a study of regulatory T cells in long-lasting Graves disease. Whole-study findings and limits: Persistent disease was associated with favored TRBV28 usage and with favored use of TRBJ1-2 and TRBJ2-5.

Indicated time point: newly diagnosed GD, antithyroid drugs for less than 3 months. Generation of the TCR library employed RNA extracted from PBMCs. This CDR3 spans 12 amino acids. Trimming took 3 bases from V and 2 from J, leaving 8 bases between them. The germline V gene encodes CDR1 DFQATT and CDR2 SNEGSKA (reference sequence). For TCR beta, libraries came from iRepertoire HTBI primers and Arm-PCR of CDR3 regions. A single record per CDR3 protein comes from TCRdb applying MiXCR to the multiplex PCR reads. The profile shows approximately 470,000 distinct CDR3 sequences, 15% to 20% of them singletons. This clonotype has a count of ten or more. The antigen remains unidentified. This same sample was also taken into another study, of T cells in Graves' hyperthyroidism and ophthalmopathy. This second report adds: Initially, a first-round RT-PCR of the TCR CDR3 employed the HTBI primer set. Onset of ophthalmopathy came a median roughly 6.5 months after the model predicted it.

The chain joins TRBV20-1 to TRBJ2-7; TRBD2 is a possible D gene (5 bases). The sample in question was peripheral blood mononuclear cells (PBMCs), obtained at new diagnosis, from a patient treated with antithyroid drugs. The receptor was isolated from a man aged 35-49 years with Graves disease. In nucleotides, the CDR3 is TGCAGTGCTAGTGGACTGGCCTACGAGCAGTACTTC. This sequence encodes CSASGLAYEQYF.